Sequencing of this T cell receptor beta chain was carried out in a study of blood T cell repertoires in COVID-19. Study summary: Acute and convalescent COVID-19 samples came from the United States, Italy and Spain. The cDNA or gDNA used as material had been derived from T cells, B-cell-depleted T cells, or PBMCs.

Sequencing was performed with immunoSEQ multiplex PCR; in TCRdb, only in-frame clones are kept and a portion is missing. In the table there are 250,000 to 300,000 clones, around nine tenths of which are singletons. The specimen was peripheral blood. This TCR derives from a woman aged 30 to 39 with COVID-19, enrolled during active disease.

The CDR3 here is CASSQDSSGYQETQYF. The CDR3 DNA follows: TGCGCCAGCAGCCAAGATTCCTCGGGGTACCAAGAGACCCAGTACTTC. The rearrangement uses TRBV4-1 and TRBJ2-5; maybe TRBD2 (5 bases). Germline lookup yields CDR1 MGHRA and CDR2 YSYEKL. V lost 0 bases to trimming and J lost 0 bases, with 11 bases between them. This CDR3 spans 16 amino acids.